This T cell receptor (beta chain) was recovered during a study of early T cells in non-severe SARS-CoV-2 infection (dated by TCRdb to 2020 to 2023). For context, the study as a whole: TCR sequencing used bulk RNA from unsorted whole blood, so alpha and beta chains could not be paired. Study-wide conclusions, independent of this receptor: VDJdb matching was skewed toward anti-spike CD8 responses, so virus-specific expansions were likely underestimated and private and CD4 specificities were missed.

Looking up the germline V gene yields CDR1 ENHRY and CDR2 SYGVKD. The junction shows trimming of 4 bases on V and 0 bases on J, plus 8 bases between the germline ends. From the cysteine up to the phenylalanine, the CDR3 has a length of 14 residues. Only CDR3 DNA is held: 42 bases, read in frame from base 1. This was a case-control study nested in a cohort of healthcare workers in London, UK, who had nasopharyngeal swab PCR tests and blood samples taken every week. Healthcare workers were enrolled in the week of the UK lockdown, from 23 to 31 March 2020, and were followed every week for up to roughly 16 weeks. The library was made by 5' RACE. These reads were obtained on a NextSeq 500. Unique molecular identifiers were attached to individual cDNA molecules in the TCR library protocol so that sequencing error and PCR bias could be corrected. Sequencing covered both TCR alpha and beta chains, and within each sample the abundances of alpha and beta sequences were tightly co-correlated. In the original analysis: Decombinator V4 was used to perform V gene, J gene and CDR3 annotation of TCR sequences. TCRs were defined as expanded if a significant change between any two time points was detected under a Poisson model with p below 0.0001. TCR abundances were normalised to the total number of TCRs sequenced per sample and were expressed as counts per million. TRAV1-2 paired with TRAJ12, TRAJ20 or TRAJ33 defined MAIT TCRs, while TRAV10 paired with TRAJ18 defined iNKT TCRs. A search of VDJdb, accessed on 1 November 2021, was run for TCRs annotated to CMV, EBV and SARS-CoV-2, with TCRs annotated for multiple antigens excluded. TCRdb ran its own pipeline on the public reads, namely fastp trimming at Q25 and MiXCR clone calling, and kept in-frame beta chains. Duplicate CDR3 protein sequences are folded into a single record with the most common DNA and genes. The V and J calls come from TCRdb's annotation, not from the publication. This sample lists tens of thousands of distinct CDR3 sequences; less than 20% were detected once. The ten largest make up roughly 12% of the sample.

Remarks on this clonotype: Its target antigen remains unknown. It has no much larger one-base neighbor in the sample; base qualities were not kept.

The chain joins TRBV10-3 to TRBJ2-3; the best D guess is TRBD2, with 5 bases matching. The receptor's source is an adult who was a healthcare worker with PCR-confirmed SARS-CoV-2 infection or an uninfected control (not recorded which). The specimen was whole blood. Here is the DNA: TGTGCCATCAGTGGGGGAGCTAGCACAGATACGCAGTATTTT. This translates into CAISGGASTDTQYF.